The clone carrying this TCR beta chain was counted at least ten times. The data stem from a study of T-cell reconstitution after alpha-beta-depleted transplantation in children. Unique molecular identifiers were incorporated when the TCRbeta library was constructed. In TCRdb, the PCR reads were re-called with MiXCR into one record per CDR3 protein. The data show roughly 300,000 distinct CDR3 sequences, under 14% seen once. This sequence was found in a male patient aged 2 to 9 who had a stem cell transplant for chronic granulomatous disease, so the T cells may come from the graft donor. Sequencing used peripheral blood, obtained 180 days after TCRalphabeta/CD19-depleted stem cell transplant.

DNA for the CDR3: TGTGCCAGCAGTGAGAGAGGGACAGGGGCAGAGACCCAGTACTTC. This codes for CASSERGTGAETQYF. V usage is TRBV25-1 and J usage is TRBJ2-5; 10 bases agree with TRBD1. Losses at the gene ends were 3 bases for V and 4 bases for J; bases not matched to a gene: 5. This CDR3 region has 15 residues. CDR1 is MGHDK and CDR2 is SYGVNS in the germline V gene.